This entry describes one T cell receptor beta chain. Its cognate antigen is unknown. The data originate from a study of somatic mutations in cytotoxic T cells in rheumatoid arthritis. CDR1 and CDR2 from the germline V gene are SNHLY and FYNNEI. Trimming removed 6 bases from V and 0 bases from J, with 14 bases in between. The CDR3 has 15 amino acids. Overall study findings and caveats: Just what the expanded CD8+ clones targeted, in terms of antigens, remained unknown. The slight TRBV07 underrepresentation in rheumatoid arthritis patients was not adjusted for multiple comparisons. In about an eighth of the roughly 60 patients, the largest CD8+ clone exceeded 20% of CD8+ cells.

Clones were sequenced by immunoSEQ multiplex PCR, and TCRdb holds only the in-frame ones, with some missing. Seen here are 15,000 to 25,000 clones, roughly 87% observed once, and the top ten hold roughly a tenth. Using positive magnetic bead selection on an AutoMACS, CD4+ and CD8+ cells were isolated, after which their purity was checked by flow cytometry. Sequencing was performed on CD8+ T cells sorted from blood. The origin of this receptor is a woman aged 50 to 60 in good health. The chain carries TRBV2 and TRBJ1-1; no clear D. The CDR3 spells CASRTSVVVNTEAFF. The CDR3 DNA reads as TGTGCCAGCAGAACAAGCGTGGTTGTGAACACTGAAGCTTTCTTT.